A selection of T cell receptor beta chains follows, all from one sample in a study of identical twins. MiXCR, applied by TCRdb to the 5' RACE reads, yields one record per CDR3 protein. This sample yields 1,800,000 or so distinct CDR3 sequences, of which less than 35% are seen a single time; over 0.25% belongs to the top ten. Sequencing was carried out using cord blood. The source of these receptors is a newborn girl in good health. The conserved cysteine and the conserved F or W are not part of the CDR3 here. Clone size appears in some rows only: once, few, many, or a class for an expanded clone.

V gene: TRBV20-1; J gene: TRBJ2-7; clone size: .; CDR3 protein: SARDPGTSGGFYEQY
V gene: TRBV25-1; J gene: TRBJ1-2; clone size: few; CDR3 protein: ASSEGGKYGYT
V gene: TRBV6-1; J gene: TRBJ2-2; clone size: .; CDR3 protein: ASSPQGASGGELF
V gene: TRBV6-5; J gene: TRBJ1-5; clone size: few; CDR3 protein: ASSYSWRGIGNQPQH
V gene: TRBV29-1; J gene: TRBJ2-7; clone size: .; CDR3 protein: SVVLLKLAGEAYEQY
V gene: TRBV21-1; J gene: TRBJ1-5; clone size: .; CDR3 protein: ASSKVRGHGGQPQH
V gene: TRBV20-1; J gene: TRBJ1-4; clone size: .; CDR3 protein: SARDLGRQEKLF
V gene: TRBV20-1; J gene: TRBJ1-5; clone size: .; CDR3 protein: SASPYSNRPQH
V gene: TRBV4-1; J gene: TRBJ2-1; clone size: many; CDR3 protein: ASSQERGNEQF
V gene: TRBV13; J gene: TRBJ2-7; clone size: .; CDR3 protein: ASSLEQRSYEQY
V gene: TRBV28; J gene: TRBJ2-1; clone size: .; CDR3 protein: ASSFGTGGSYEQF
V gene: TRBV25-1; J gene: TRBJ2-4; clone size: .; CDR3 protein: ASSASGQINIQY
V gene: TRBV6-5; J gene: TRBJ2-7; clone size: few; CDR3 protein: ASSYGRGPSYEQY
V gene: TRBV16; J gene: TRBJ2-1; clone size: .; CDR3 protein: ASKQSGEGPHNEQF
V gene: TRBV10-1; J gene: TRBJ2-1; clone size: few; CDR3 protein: ASTLGDIEQF
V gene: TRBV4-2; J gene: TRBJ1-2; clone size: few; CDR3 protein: ASSQEGLGGYGYT
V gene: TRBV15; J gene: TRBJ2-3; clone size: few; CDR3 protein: ATSSLEHTDTQY
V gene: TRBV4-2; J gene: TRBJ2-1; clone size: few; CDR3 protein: ASSRGLMTNEQF
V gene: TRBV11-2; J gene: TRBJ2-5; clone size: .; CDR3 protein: ASSALAGGPGTQY
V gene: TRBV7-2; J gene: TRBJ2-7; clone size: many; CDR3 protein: ASSFDTSGIYEQY
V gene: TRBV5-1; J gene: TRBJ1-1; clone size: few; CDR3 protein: ASSPLTATLMNTEAF
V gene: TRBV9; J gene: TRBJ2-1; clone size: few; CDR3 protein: ASSVGGLADRYNEQF
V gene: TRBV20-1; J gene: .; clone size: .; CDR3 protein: SARVRGISYNEQY
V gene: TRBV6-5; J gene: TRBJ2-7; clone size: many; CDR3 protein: ASSYNTIPGAYEQY
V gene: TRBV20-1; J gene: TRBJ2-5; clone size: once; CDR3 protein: SAKGPGGETQY
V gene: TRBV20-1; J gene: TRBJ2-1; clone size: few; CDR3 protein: SARGGDYNEQF
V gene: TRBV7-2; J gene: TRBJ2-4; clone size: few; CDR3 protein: ASSLGLAGANIQY